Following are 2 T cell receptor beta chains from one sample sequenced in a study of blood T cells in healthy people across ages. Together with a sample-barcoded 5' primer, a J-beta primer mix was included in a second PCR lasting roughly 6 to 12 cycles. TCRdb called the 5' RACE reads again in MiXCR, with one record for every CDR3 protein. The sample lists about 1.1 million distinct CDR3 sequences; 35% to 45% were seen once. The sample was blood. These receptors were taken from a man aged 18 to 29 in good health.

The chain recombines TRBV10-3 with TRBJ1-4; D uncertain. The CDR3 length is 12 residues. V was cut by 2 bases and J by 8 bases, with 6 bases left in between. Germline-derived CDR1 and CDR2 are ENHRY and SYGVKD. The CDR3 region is CAISEGLEKLFF. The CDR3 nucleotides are TGTGCCATCAGTGAGGGTCTGGAAAAACTGTTTTTT.

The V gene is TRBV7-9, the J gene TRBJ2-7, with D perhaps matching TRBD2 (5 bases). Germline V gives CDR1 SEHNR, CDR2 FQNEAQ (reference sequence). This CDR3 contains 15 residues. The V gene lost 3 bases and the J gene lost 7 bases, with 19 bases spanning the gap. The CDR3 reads CASSFSDSSYNEQYF. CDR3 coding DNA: TGTGCCAGCAGCTTTAGCGATTCCTCCTACAATGAGCAGTACTTC.